This paragraph covers one TCR beta chain sequence. The CDR3 is made up of 15 amino acids. Looked up from germline, CDR1 is SGHAT and CDR2 is FQNNGV. V shed 2 bases and J 2 bases; nucleotides not matched to a gene: 4. The authors' processing: Estimates of nucleated cell counts were drawn from the amplification of reference gene primers. TCRdb's table, derived via immunoSEQ multiplex PCR, lists solely in-frame clones and lacks some. The V and J calls and the clone size are those of that table, but D and trimming were determined from the DNA. This repertoire shows approximately 170,000 clones, 70% to 90% found once; its top ten account for roughly 2%. The data belong to a study of blood T cell repertoires in COVID-19. Looking at the study overall: Material from acute and convalescent COVID-19 was sourced from the United States, Italy and Spain.

This clonotype was obtained from a man aged 45-65 years who had recovered from COVID-19. The sequencing input was peripheral blood. The rearrangement links TRBV11-2 to TRBJ2-5; 8 bases are shared with TRBD2. Written as DNA, the CDR3 is TGTGCCAGCAGCTTAAGCGGGGGAGGGCAAGAGACCCAGTACTTC. Encoded protein: CASSLSGGGQETQYF.